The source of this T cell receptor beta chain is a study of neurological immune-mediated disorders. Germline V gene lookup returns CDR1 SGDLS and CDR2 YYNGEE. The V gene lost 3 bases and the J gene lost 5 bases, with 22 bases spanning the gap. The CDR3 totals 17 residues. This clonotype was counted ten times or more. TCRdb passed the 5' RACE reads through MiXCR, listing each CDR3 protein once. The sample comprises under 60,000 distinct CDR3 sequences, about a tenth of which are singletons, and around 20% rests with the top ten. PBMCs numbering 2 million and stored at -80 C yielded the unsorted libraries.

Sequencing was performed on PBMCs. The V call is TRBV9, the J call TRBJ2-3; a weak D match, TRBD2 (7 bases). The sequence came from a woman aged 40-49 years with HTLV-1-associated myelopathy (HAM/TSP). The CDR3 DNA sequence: TGTGCCAGCAGCGCACGCCCCTCCGGGGGGCCTGGAGATACGCAGTATTTT. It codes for CASSARPSGGPGDTQYF.